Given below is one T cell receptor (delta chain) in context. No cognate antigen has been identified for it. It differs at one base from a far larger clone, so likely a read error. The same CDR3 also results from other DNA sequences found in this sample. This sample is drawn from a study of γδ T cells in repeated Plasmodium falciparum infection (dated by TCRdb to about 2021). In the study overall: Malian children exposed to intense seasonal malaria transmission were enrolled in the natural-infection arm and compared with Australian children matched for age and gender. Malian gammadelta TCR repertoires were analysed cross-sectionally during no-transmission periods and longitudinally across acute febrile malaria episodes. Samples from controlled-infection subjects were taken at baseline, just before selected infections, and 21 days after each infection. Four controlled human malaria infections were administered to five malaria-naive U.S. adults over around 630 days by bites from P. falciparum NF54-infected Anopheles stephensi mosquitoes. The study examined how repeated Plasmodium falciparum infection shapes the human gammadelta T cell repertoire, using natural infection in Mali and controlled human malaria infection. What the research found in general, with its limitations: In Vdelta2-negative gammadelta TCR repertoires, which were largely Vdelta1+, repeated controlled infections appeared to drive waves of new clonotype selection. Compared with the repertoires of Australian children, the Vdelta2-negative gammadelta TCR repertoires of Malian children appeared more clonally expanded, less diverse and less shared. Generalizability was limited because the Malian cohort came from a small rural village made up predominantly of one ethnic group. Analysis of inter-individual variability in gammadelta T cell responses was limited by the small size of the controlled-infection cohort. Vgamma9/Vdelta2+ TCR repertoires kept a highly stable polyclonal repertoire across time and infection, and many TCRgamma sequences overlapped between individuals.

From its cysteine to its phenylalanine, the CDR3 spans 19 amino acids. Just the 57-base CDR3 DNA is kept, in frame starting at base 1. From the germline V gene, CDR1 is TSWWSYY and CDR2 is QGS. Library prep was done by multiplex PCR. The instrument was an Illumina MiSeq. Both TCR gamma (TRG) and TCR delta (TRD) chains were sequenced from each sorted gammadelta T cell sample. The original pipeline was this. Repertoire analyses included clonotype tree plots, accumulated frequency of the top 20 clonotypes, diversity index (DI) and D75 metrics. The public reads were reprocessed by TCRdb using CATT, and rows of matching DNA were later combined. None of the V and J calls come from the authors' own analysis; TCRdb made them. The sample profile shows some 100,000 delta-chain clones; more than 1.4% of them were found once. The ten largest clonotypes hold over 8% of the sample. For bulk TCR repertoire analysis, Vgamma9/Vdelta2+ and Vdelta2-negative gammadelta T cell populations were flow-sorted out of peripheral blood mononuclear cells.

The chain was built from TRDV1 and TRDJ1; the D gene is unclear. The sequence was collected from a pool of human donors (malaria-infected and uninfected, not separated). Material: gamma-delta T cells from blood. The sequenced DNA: TGTGCTCTTGGGGAGCTACCCGAACCGGGGTCCGGGTACACCAATAAACTCATCTTT. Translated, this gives CALGELPEPGSGYTNKLIF.